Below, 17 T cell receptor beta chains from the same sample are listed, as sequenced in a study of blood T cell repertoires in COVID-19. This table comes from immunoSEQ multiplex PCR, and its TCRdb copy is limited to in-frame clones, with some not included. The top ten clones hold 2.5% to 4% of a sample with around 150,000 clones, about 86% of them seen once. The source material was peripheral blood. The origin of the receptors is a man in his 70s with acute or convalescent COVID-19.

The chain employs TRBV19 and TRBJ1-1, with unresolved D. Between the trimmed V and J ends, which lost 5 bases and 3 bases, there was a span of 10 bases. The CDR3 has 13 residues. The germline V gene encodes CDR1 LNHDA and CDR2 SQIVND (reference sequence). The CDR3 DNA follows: TGTGCCAGTAGTTCCGACTCGGACACTGAAGCTTTCTTT. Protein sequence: CASSSDSDTEAFF.

CDR3 nucleotides: TGTGCCAGCAGCCAAGACCGACTCGGCAATGAGCAGTTCTTC. This codes for CASSQDRLGNEQFF. The genes are TRBV4-2 and TRBJ2-1; D gene ambiguous. Germline V gene data show CDR1 as LGHNA and CDR2 as YNFKEQ. Trimming shortened V by 0 bases and J by 6 bases, and 9 bases separated the two germline ends. This CDR3 is 14 amino acids long.

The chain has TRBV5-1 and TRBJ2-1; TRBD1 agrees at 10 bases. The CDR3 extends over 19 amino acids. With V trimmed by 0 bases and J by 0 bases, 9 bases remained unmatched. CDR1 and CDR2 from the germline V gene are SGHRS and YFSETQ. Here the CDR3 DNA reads TGCGCCAGCAGCTTGGAGGGGACAGGGGATCTCTTCTCCTACAATGAGCAGTTCTTC. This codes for CASSLEGTGDLFSYNEQFF. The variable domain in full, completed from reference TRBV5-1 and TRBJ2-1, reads KAGVTQTPRYLIKTRGQQVTLSCSPISGHRSVSWYQQTPGQGLQFLFEYFSETQRNKGNFPGRFSGRQFSNSRSEMNVSTLELGDSALYLCASSLEGTGDLFSYNEQFFGPGTRLTVL.

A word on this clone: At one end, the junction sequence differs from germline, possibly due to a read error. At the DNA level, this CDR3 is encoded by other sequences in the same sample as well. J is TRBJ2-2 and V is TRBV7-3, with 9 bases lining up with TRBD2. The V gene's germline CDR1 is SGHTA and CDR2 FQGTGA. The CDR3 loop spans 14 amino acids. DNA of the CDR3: TGTGCTAGCAGCTCCGGGACTAGCTCCGGGGAGCTGTTTTTT. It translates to CASSSGTSSGELFF.

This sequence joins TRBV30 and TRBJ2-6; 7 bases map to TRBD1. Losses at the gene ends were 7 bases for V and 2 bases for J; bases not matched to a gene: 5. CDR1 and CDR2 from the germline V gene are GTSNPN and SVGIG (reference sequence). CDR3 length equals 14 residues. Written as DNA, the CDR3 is TGTGCCTTCTCCCAGGGGGCTGGGGCCAACGTCCTGACTTTC. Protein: CAFSQGAGANVLTF.

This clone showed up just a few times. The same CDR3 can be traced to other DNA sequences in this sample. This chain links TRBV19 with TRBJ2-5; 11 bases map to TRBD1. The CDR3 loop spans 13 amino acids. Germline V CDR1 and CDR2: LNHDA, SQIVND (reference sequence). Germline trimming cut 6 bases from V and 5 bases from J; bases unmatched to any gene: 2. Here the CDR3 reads CASRDRGLETQYF. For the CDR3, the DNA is TGTGCCAGTAGGGACAGGGGGCTGGAGACCCAGTACTTC.

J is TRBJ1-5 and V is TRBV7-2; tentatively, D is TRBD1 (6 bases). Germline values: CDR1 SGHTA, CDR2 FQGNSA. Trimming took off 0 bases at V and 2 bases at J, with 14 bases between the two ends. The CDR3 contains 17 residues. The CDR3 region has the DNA TGTGCCAGCAGCTTAGCGCTGTCGAGACAGGGCAATCAGCCCCAGCATTTT. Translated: CASSLALSRQGNQPQHF. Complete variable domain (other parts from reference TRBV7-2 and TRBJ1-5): GAGVSQSPSNKVTEKGKDVELRCDPISGHTALYWYRQSLGQGLEFLIYFQGNSAPDKSGLPSDRFSAERTGGSVSTLTIQRTQQEDSAVYLCASSLALSRQGNQPQHFGDGTRLSIL.

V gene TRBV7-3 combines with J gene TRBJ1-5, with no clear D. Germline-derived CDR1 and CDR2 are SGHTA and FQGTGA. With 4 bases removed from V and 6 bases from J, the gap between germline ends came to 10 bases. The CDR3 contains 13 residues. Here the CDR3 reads CASSSQEGQPQHF. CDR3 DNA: TGTGCCAGCAGCTCCCAGGAAGGTCAGCCCCAGCATTTT.

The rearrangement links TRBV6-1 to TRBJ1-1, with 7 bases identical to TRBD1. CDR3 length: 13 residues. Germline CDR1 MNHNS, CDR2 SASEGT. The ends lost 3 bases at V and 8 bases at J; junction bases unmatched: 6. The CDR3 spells CASSDQDRFEAFF. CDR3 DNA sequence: TGTGCCAGCAGTGATCAGGACAGGTTCGAAGCTTTCTTT.

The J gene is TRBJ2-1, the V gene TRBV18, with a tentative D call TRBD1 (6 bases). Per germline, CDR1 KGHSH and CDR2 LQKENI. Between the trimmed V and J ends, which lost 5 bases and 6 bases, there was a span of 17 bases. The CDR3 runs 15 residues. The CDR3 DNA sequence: TGTGCCAGCTCATTAGGGCCCATGGGGGCCAATGAGCAGTTCTTC. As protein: CASSLGPMGANEQFF.

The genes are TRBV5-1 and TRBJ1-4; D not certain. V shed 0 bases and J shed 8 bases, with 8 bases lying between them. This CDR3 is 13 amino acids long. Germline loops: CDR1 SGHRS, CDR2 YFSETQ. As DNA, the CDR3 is TGCGCCAGCAGCTTGGGAGGGATGGAAAAACTGTTTTTT. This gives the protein CASSLGGMEKLFF.

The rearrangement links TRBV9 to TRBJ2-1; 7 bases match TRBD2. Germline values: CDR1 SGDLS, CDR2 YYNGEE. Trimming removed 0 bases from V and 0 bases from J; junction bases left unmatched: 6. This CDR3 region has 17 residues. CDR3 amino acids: CASSVGGGGSSYNEQFF. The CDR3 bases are TGTGCCAGCAGCGTAGGGGGTGGCGGGAGCTCCTACAATGAGCAGTTCTTC.

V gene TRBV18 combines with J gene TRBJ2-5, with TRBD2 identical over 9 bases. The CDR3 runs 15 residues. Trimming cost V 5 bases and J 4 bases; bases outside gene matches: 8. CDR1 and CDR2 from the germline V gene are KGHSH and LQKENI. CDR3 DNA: TGTGCCAGCTCAAAGGACCGAGCGGGAGGAGAGACCCAGTACTTC. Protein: CASSKDRAGGETQYF. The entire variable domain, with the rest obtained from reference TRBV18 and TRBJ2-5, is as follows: NAGVMQNPRHLVRRRGQEARLRCSPMKGHSHVYWYRQLPEEGLKFMVYLQKENIIDESGMPKERFSAEFPKEGPSILRIQQVVRGDSAAYFCASSKDRAGGETQYFGPGTRLLVL.

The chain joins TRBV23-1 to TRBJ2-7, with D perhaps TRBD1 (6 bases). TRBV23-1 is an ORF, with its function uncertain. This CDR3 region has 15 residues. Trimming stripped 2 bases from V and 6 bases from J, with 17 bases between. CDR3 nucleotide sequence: TGCGCCAGCAGTCAAGCCAGGGGCCGCGGAGCCGAGCAGTACTTC. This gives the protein CASSQARGRGAEQYF.

The CDR3 bases are TGTGCCAGCAGCGTAGTGGTAGCTGGCGCCGGGGAGCTGTTTTTT. Amino acid sequence: CASSVVVAGAGELFF. The V gene is TRBV9, the J gene TRBJ2-2; D gene ambiguous. V shed 0 bases and J shed 6 bases, with 12 bases lying between them. The germline V gene encodes CDR1 SGDLS and CDR2 YYNGEE. This CDR3 region has 15 residues.

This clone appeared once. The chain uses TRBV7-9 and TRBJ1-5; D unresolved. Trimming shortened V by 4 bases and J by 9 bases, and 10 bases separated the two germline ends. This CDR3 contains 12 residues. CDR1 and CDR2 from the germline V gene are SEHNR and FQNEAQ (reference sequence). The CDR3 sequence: CASSSGVSPQHF. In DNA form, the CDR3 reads TGTGCCAGCAGCTCCGGGGTTTCGCCCCAGCATTTT.

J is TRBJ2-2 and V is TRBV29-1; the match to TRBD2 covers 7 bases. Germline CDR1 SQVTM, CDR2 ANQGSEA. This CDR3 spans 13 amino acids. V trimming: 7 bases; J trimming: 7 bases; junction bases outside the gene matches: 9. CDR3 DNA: TGCAGCGCCTTGGGGGGAGGGTTCGGGGAGCTGTTTTTT. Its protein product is CSALGGGFGELFF.